The clone carrying this T cell receptor beta chain was picked up many times. An end of the junction does not agree with germline; a read error may underlie this. Amplification yielded TCR beta CDR3 regions, with RNA transcripts as the source. HTBI primers were employed in a first-round RT-PCR of the TCR CDR3. Each CDR3 protein gets one entry after TCRdb re-called the multiplex PCR reads with MiXCR. The sample contains roughly 420,000 distinct CDR3 sequences, roughly 13% of which appear only once. This sample is drawn from a study of T cells in Graves' hyperthyroidism and ophthalmopathy. Source material for PBMCs was about 11 ml fresh peripheral blood. The sequence was obtained from a woman aged 18-35 years with Graves' hyperthyroidism. Source material: blood.

The CDR3 region is CSAHRDRASDNEQFF. DNA of the CDR3: TGCAGTGCCCACCGGGACAGGGCCTCCGACAATGAGCAGTTCTTC. This chain uses TRBV20-1 with TRBJ2-1; 9 nucleotides align to TRBD1. There are 15 residues in the CDR3. Germline CDR1 is DFQATT and CDR2 is SNEGSKA (reference sequence).